This TCR beta chain is drawn from a study of cytomegalovirus exposure and HLA in healthy donors. Study at large: Early released data had about 85 million unique TCRs, all coming from HLA-typed donors.

A multiplex PCR was run with 60 Vbeta primers and 13 Jbeta primers. Here immunoSEQ multiplex PCR was the method, and the copy in TCRdb shows in-frame clones only, minus some. Of approximately 150,000 clones detected, almost 85% appear once; the ten largest clones hold around 5%. Specimen: PBMCs. The clonotype originates from a girl between 10 and 17 years old in good health and CMV-seropositive.

The CDR3: CASSDSRGRVDSPLHF. The DNA for the CDR3 is TGTGCCAGCAGTGACTCTAGGGGGCGCGTCGATTCACCCCTCCACTTT. The V call is TRBV6-4, the J call TRBJ1-6; 7 nucleotides line up with TRBD1. Trimming removed 0 bases from V and 8 bases from J; junction bases left unmatched: 7. CDR3 length: 16 amino acids. In germline, CDR1 is MRHNA, CDR2 SNTAGT.